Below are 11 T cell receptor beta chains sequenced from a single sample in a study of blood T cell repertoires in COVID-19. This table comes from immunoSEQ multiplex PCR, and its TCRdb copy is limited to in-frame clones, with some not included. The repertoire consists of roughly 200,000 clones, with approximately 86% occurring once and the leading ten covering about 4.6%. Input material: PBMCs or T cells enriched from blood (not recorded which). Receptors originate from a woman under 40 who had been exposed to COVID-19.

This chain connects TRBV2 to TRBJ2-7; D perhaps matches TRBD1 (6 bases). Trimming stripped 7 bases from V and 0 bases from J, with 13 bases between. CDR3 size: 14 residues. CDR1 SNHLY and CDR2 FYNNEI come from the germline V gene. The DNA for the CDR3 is TGTGCCAGCAAACGAGGGGGTGACTCCTACGAGCAGTACTTC. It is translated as CASKRGGDSYEQYF.

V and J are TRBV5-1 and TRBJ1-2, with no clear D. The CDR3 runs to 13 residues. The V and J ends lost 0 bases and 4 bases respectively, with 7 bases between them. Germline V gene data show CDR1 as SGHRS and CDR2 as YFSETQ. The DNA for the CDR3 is TGCGCCAGCAGCTTGGACAGTGTCTATGGCTACACCTTC. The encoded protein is CASSLDSVYGYTF.

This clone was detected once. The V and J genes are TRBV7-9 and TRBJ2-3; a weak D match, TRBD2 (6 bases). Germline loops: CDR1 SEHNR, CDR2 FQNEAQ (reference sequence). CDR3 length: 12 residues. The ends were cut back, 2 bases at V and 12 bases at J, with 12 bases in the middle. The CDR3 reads CASSLPGLGQYF. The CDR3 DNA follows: TGTGCCAGCAGCTTACCGGGACTTGGCCAGTATTTT.

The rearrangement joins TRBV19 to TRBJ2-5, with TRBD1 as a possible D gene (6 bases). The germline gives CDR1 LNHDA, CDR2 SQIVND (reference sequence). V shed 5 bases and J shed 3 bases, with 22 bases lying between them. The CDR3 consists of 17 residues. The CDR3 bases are TGTGCCAGTAGTGAACGGCCCCAGGGGAAGAGAAAAGAGACCCAGTACTTC. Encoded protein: CASSERPQGKRKETQYF.

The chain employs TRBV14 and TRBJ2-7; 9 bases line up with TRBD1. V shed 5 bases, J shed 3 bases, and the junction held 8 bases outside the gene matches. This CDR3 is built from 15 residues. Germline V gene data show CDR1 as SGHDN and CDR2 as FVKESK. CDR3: CASSWGTGPNYEQYF. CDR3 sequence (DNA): TGTGCCAGCAGCTGGGGGACAGGGCCAAACTACGAGCAGTACTTC.

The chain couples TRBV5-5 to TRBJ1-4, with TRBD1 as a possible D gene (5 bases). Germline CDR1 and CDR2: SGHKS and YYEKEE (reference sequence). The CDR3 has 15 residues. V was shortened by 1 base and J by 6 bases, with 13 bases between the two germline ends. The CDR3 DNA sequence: TGTGCCAGCAGCTTGAGAGGGGAGGGGTATGAAAAACTGTTTTTT. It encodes CASSLRGEGYEKLFF.

The CDR3 is CAWSVLGRGNSPLHF. The CDR3 DNA sequence: TGTGCCTGGAGTGTTCTTGGGCGGGGTAATTCACCCCTCCACTTT. This chain joins TRBV30 and TRBJ1-6, with D uncertain. Germline values: CDR1 GTSNPN, CDR2 SVGIG (reference sequence). There are 15 residues in the CDR3. V lost 0 bases and J lost 6, with 12 bases in between.

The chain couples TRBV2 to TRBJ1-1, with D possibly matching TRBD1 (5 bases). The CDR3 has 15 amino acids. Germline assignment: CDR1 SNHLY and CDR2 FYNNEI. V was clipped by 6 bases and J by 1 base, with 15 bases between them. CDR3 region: CASRWTFLGNTEAFF. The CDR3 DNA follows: TGTGCCAGCAGATGGACATTCCTCGGGAACACTGAAGCTTTCTTT.

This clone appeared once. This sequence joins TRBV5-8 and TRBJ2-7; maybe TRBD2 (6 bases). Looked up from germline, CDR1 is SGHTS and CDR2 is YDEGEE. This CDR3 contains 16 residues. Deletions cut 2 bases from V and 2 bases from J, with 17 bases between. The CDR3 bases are TGTGCCAGCAGCTTATGGGGAGGCGGGCCTACCTACGAGCAGTACTTC. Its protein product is CASSLWGGGPTYEQYF.

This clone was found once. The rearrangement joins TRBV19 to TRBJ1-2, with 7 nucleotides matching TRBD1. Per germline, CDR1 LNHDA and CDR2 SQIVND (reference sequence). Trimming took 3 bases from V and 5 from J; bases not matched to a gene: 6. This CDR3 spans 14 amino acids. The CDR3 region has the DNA TGTGCCAGTAGTATTATGCAGGGGGAATATGGCTACACCTTC. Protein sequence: CASSIMQGEYGYTF.

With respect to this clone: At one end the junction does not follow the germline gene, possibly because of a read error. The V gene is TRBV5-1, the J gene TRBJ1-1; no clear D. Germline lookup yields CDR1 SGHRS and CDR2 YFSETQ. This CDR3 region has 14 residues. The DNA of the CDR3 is TGCGCCAGCAGATTGGCAGGAACGAACACTGAAGCTTTCTTT. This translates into CASRLAGTNTEAFF.